The clone carrying this TCR beta chain was seen repeatedly, ten times or more. The data were obtained in a study of CD8+CD57+ T cells in acquired aplastic anemia. CDR1 and CDR2 (germline): SGHTA, FQGTGA. The CDR3 runs 18 residues. V gave up 5 bases and J gave up 4 bases; unmatched junction bases: 14. TCR beta VDJ combinations and CDR3 sequences were profiled from genomic DNA. One entry per CDR3 protein results from TCRdb running MiXCR on the reads. The sample contains about 190,000 distinct CDR3 sequences, 40% to 50% of which appear only once. For sequencing, patients were chosen who had shown expansion of CD8+CD57+ cells by flow cytometry. Everyone among the patients had severe acquired aplastic anemia.

The chain joins TRBV7-3 to TRBJ2-2; 9 bases agree with TRBD2. Input material: sorted CD4+, CD8+, or CD8+CD57+ T cells (not recorded which) from PBMCs. This sequence was found in a human donor with aplastic anemia. The CDR3 DNA is TGTGCCAGCAGCCGAGAGGGCAGCGGGAGGCTGGGCACCGGGGAGCTGTTTTTT. It specifies CASSREGSGRLGTGELFF. Complete variable domain (other parts from reference TRBV7-3 and TRBJ2-2): GAGVSQTPSNKVTEKGKYVELRCDPISGHTALYWYRQSLGQGPEFLIYFQGTGAADDSGLPNDRFFAVRPEGSVSTLKIQRTERGDSAVYLCASSREGSGRLGTGELFFGEGSRLTVL.